This TCR beta chain was recovered during a study of T and B cells in COVID-19 patients. Overall study context: Peripheral blood came from COVID-19 patients with active infection or after recovery. Active-infection patients were older, median 67 years, than recovered patients, median approximately 35 years. Critical illness requiring mechanical ventilation or extracorporeal membrane oxygenation affected about 65% of the 20 active-infection patients.

Findings and caveats of the study: In COVID-19 patients, T cell receptor beta variable and joining gene use was reportedly strongly skewed.

TRB rearrangements were amplified by multiplex PCR with BIOMED2 TRB-A/B primers. TCRdb recomputed calls from the multiplex PCR reads with MiXCR, one row per CDR3 protein. The table shows roughly 3,500 distinct CDR3 sequences, with roughly a quarter occurring only once. TRB was amplified from around 250-500 ng of blood genomic DNA. About this clonotype: What it recognizes is unknown. This could be a read error, since a much larger clone is one nucleotide away.

Germline V CDR1 and CDR2: SGHNT, YYREEE (reference sequence). The CDR3 loop spans 17 amino acids. The sample comprised blood. The sequence derives from a human donor with active COVID-19. V and J are TRBV5-4 and TRBJ2-7; D possibly corresponds to TRBD1 (5 bases). Here the CDR3 DNA reads TGTGTCAGCAGCTCCCAGGGTGGTAGGGGCCTTACCTACGAGCAGTACTTC. It translates to CVSSSQGGRGLTYEQYF.